Listed here is a single TCR beta chain. The germline gene is not matched at one end of the junction; a read error may be the cause. The data were obtained in a study of blood T cell repertoires in COVID-19. Looked up from germline, CDR1 is SGHNT and CDR2 is YYREEE (reference sequence). The CDR3 sequence is 11 residues long. In the original analysis: Cell counts per sample came from amplifying reference gene primers. Data came from immunoSEQ multiplex PCR; TCRdb stores just in-frame clones and leaves some out. V, J and clone size are taken as reported in that table, and D and trimming were inferred from the DNA itself. The data contain roughly 310,000 clones, under 95% of them seen just once; the ten biggest clones take up around 2.5%.

The sample taken for sequencing was PBMCs or T cells enriched from blood (not recorded which). The clonotype was recovered from a man aged 55 to 70 who had recovered from COVID-19. The chain combines TRBV5-4 with TRBJ2-3; TRBD1 matches at 8 bases. The CDR3 region has the DNA TGTGCCAGCAGCCTGACAGGGGTTGTGAATTTT. This encodes CASSLTGVVNF.